These 22 T cell receptor beta chains came from one sample sequenced in a study of shared clonotypes between healthy human individuals. Measured with immunoSEQ multiplex PCR; TCRdb has only the in-frame clones, and not every one. The sample carries 2 million to 3 million clones, over 85% recorded once. The sample comprised naive CD4+ T cells from PBMCs. As for subset: CD45RA+ positively selected. These receptor sequences come from a man aged 18 to 29 in good health. Some clones in this sample may be carry-over from other donors' samples.

This clone is a singleton in its sample. The chain is built from TRBV27 and TRBJ2-7, with 9 positions matching TRBD2. The CDR3 is 16 amino acids. Germline V lookup: CDR1 MNHEY, CDR2 SMNVEV (reference sequence). The trim removed 5 bases at V and 1 base at J, leaving 9 bases unmatched. Here the CDR3 DNA reads TGTGCCAGCAGTCCCTCACTAGCGGGCCGTTCCTACGAGCAGTACTTC. This encodes CASSPSLAGRSYEQYF.

J is TRBJ2-7 and V is TRBV7-3, with D possibly TRBD2 on 6 matching bases. Trimming removed 0 bases from V and 6 bases from J, with 24 bases in between. From germline, CDR1 is SGHTA and CDR2 FQGTGA. The CDR3 has 18 residues. As DNA, the CDR3 is TGTGCCAGCAGCTTAACCGCCCAAATTCAAGGGCGGGATTCCGAGCAGTACTTC. Protein sequence: CASSLTAQIQGRDSEQYF.

The chain links TRBV5-4 to TRBJ2-7; TRBD2 might be the D (5 bases). Per germline, CDR1 SGHNT and CDR2 YYREEE (reference sequence). Trimming took 6 bases from V and 1 from J, leaving 14 bases between them. The length of the CDR3 is 14 residues. This CDR3 is CASTPGLSSYEQYF. The CDR3, as DNA: TGTGCCAGCACCCCAGGACTTTCGTCCTACGAGCAGTACTTC.

The chain employs TRBV10-3 and TRBJ2-3; D remains ambiguous. The germline gives CDR1 ENHRY, CDR2 SYGVKD. Trimming took 2 bases from V and 3 from J, leaving 6 bases between them. CDR3 length: 13 residues. The CDR3 is CAISEIGTDTQYF. The CDR3 nucleotides are TGTGCCATCAGTGAGATAGGGACAGATACGCAGTATTTT.

This chain joins TRBV29-1 and TRBJ2-3; D gene uncertain. Germline lookup yields CDR1 SQVTM and CDR2 ANQGSEA. The germline V and J ends were trimmed by 5 bases and 3 bases, with 18 bases remaining between them. The CDR3 loop spans 15 amino acids. CDR3 region: CSVTGKVATTDTQYF. The CDR3 DNA reads as TGCAGCGTTACTGGGAAGGTGGCCACGACAGATACGCAGTATTTT.

The genes are TRBV19 and TRBJ1-5; D gene unclear. V was trimmed by 1 base and J by 7 bases, leaving 11 bases between them. Germline V gives CDR1 LNHDA, CDR2 SQIVND (reference sequence). The length of the CDR3 is 14 residues. The chain's CDR3 is CASSIGGYGQPQHF. The CDR3 region has the DNA TGTGCCAGTAGTATAGGCGGGTACGGGCAGCCCCAGCATTTT.

CDR3 sequence: CASSPTGSAEAFF. The CDR3 bases are TGTGCCAGCTCACCGACAGGGTCCGCTGAAGCTTTCTTT. The genes are TRBV18 and TRBJ1-1, with 7 bases lining up with TRBD1. In germline, CDR1 is KGHSH, CDR2 LQKENI. Unmatched junction bases numbered 4, after V lost 3 bases and J lost 6 bases. The CDR3 runs 13 residues.

Comment on this clone: Other DNA sequences from this sample encode an identical CDR3 as well. The CDR3 region is CASSTPGDTGELFF. CDR3 sequence (DNA): TGTGCCAGCAGTACCCCAGGGGACACCGGGGAGCTGTTTTTT. This sequence joins TRBV28 and TRBJ2-2; maybe TRBD1 (6 bases). The germline gives CDR1 MDHEN, CDR2 SYDVKM. The CDR3 runs to 14 residues. Trimming removed 5 bases at V and 3 bases at J, with 10 bases between. The full variable domain, rest sourced from reference TRBV28 and TRBJ2-2, is DVKVTQSSRYLVKRTGEKVFLECVQDMDHENMFWYRQDPGLGLRLIYFSYDVKMKEKGDIPEGYSVSREKKERFSLILESASTNQTSMYLCASSTPGDTGELFFGEGSRLTVL.

This sequence joins TRBV28 and TRBJ1-2, with TRBD1 as a possible D gene (5 bases). The CDR3 totals 17 residues. The ends were cut back, 4 bases at V and 4 bases at J, with 22 bases in the middle. Per the germline V gene, CDR1 is MDHEN and CDR2 is SYDVKM. CDR3 sequence reads: CASSSPSRGGGVYGYTF. The DNA for the CDR3 is TGTGCCAGCAGTTCCCCCTCAAGGGGCGGGGGTGTCTATGGCTACACCTTC.

This clone was detected only once. DNA of the CDR3: TGTGCCAGCAGCTTAGATGGGACAGTTGGGAGGCCCCAGCATTTT. The encoded protein is CASSLDGTVGRPQHF. This rearrangement joins TRBV7-2 to TRBJ1-5; TRBD1 matches at 7 bases. Losses at the gene ends were 1 base for V and 9 bases for J; bases not matched to a gene: 9. CDR3 size: 15 residues. Germline V gene data show CDR1 as SGHTA and CDR2 as FQGNSA. The whole variable domain, remainder taken from reference TRBV7-2 and TRBJ1-5, is GAGVSQSPSNKVTEKGKDVELRCDPISGHTALYWYRQSLGQGLEFLIYFQGNSAPDKSGLPSDRFSAERTGGSVSTLTIQRTQQEDSAVYLCASSLDGTVGRPQHFGDGTRLSIL.

The chain couples TRBV6-6 to TRBJ2-6; D remains unclear. Looked up from germline, CDR1 is MNHNY and CDR2 is SVGAGI (reference sequence). The CDR3 runs to 15 residues. Trimming removed 5 bases from V and 0 bases from J, with 8 bases in between. CDR3 residues: CASSATASGANVLTF. DNA for the CDR3: TGTGCCAGCAGTGCGACCGCCTCTGGGGCCAACGTCCTGACTTTC.

This sequence joins TRBV11-2 and TRBJ2-3; 8 positions agree with TRBD2. CDR3 length: 17 amino acids. Germline CDR1 reads SGHAT; CDR2 reads FQNNGV. V shed 2 bases, J shed 1 base, and the junction held 8 bases outside the gene matches. The CDR3 sequence is CASSLLPQLAGTDTQYF. CDR3 in DNA: TGTGCCAGCAGCTTACTTCCCCAACTAGCGGGCACAGATACGCAGTATTTT.

The chain uses TRBV2 and TRBJ2-7, with 7 nucleotides matching TRBD2. V was clipped by 6 bases and J by 2 bases; unmatched bases: 7. This CDR3 region has 14 residues. Germline values: CDR1 SNHLY, CDR2 FYNNEI. The CDR3 sequence is CASRLMGGAYEQYF. For the CDR3, the DNA is TGTGCCAGCAGGTTGATGGGGGGGGCCTACGAGCAGTACTTC.

The chain combines TRBV14 with TRBJ2-7, with 11 bases lining up with TRBD2. V lost 4 bases, J lost 1 base, and 9 bases stayed unmatched. Germline CDR1 and CDR2: SGHDN and FVKESK. CDR3 length: 17 residues. The CDR3 protein is CASSPRTGTSGSYEQYF. CDR3 DNA sequence: TGTGCCAGCAGCCCCCGAACCGGGACTAGCGGTTCCTACGAGCAGTACTTC.

The chain is built from TRBV2 and TRBJ2-5; a possible D gene is TRBD2 (5 bases). The V and J ends lost 8 bases and 4 bases respectively, with 11 bases between them. Per the germline V gene, CDR1 is SNHLY and CDR2 is FYNNEI. This CDR3 has 12 residues. CDR3 DNA: TGTGCCAGCCGTCGAGGGTCAGAGACCCAGTACTTC. Its translation: CASRRGSETQYF.

As concerns this clone: At one end the junction does not follow the germline gene, possibly because of a read error. The V and J genes are TRBV25-1 and TRBJ2-7; 16 bases fit TRBD2. The CDR3 consists of 16 residues. Germline V lookup: CDR1 MGHDK, CDR2 SYGVNS. CDR3: CATSGLAGGPSHEQYF. The CDR3 coding sequence is TGTGCCACCTCGGGACTAGCGGGAGGGCCCTCCCACGAGCAGTACTTC.

V and J are TRBV6-4 and TRBJ2-1; D unresolved. V dropped 5 bases and J dropped 6 bases, with 14 bases sitting between them. The germline gives CDR1 MRHNA, CDR2 SNTAGT. The CDR3 covers 14 residues. CDR3 sequence: CASSPEEALNEQFF. The CDR3 nucleotides read TGTGCCAGCAGTCCCGAAGAAGCACTCAATGAGCAGTTCTTC.

DNA of the CDR3: TGTGCCAGTAGTATGGGCAGGGGAAACACCATATATTTT. Translated: CASSMGRGNTIYF. This chain uses TRBV19 with TRBJ1-3, with no clear D. CDR3 length equals 13 residues. The germline CDR1 and CDR2 sequences are LNHDA and SQIVND (reference sequence). The ends were cut back, 3 bases at V and 4 bases at J, with 7 bases in the middle.

The chain joins TRBV2 to TRBJ1-1; no clear D gene. This CDR3 spans 14 amino acids. Germline-derived CDR1 and CDR2 are SNHLY and FYNNEI. The ends were cut back, 6 bases at V and 5 bases at J, with 16 bases in the middle. CDR3 DNA sequence: TGTGCCAGCAGACTCCTGGGGTCTGGGACTGAAGCTTTCTTT. Its protein is CASRLLGSGTEAFF.

This chain uses TRBV29-1 with TRBJ1-1; possible D gene TRBD1, 6 bases. The V end lost 4 bases, the J end lost 4 bases, and 13 bases lay between the germline ends. The germline V gene encodes CDR1 SQVTM and CDR2 ANQGSEA. The CDR3 has 13 residues. The CDR3 bases are TGCAGCGTTGCCGAGGGAGGGGGCACTGAAGCTTTCTTT. Encoded protein: CSVAEGGGTEAFF.

CDR3 region: CASRAGRSKNIQYF. The CDR3 region has the DNA TGTGCCAGCAGGGCCGGTAGGTCCAAAAACATTCAGTACTTC. The chain combines TRBV2 with TRBJ2-4; D is ambiguous. The germline V and J ends were trimmed by 6 bases and 2 bases, with 11 bases remaining between them. CDR3 length equals 14 residues. Germline V gene lookup returns CDR1 SNHLY and CDR2 FYNNEI.

The count of this clone is one. The V and J genes are TRBV11-2 and TRBJ2-7; D is unclear. The CDR3 runs to 14 residues. V shed 2 bases and J shed 0 bases, with 8 bases lying between them. CDR1 and CDR2 (germline): SGHAT, FQNNGV. The CDR3 region is CASSLPQASYEQYF. The CDR3 nucleotides read TGTGCCAGCAGCTTACCTCAGGCCTCCTACGAGCAGTACTTC.